The 27 T cell receptor beta chains below all came from one sample that was sequenced in a study of blood T cell repertoires in COVID-19. Libraries were prepared by immunoSEQ multiplex PCR; TCRdb keeps only in-frame clonotypes and omits some of them. The data contain about 210,000 clones, 85% to 90% of them singletons. Sequencing used PBMCs or T cells enriched from blood (not recorded which). The receptors shown here come from a man under 40 who had recovered from COVID-19.

The chain carries TRBV15 and TRBJ2-3, with 9 bases lining up with TRBD2. This CDR3 spans 18 amino acids. Germline assignment: CDR1 LNHNV and CDR2 YYDKDF (reference sequence). Trimming cost V 0 bases and J 6 bases; bases outside gene matches: 13. The chain's CDR3 is CATSRERAGGAGLDTQYF. DNA of the CDR3: TGTGCCACCAGCAGAGAACGAGCGGGAGGAGCGGGATTGGATACGCAGTATTTT.

The chain employs TRBV9 and TRBJ2-7, with 9 bases identical to TRBD1. Per the germline V gene, CDR1 is SGDLS and CDR2 is YYNGEE. The junction had 6 bases not matched to a gene; V was cut back by 3 bases and J by 5 bases. The length of the CDR3 is 14 residues. The CDR3 DNA follows: TGTGCCAGCAGCGAGACCGGGACAGGGAACGAGCAGTACTTC. Its protein product is CASSETGTGNEQYF.

The chain combines TRBV6-5 with TRBJ2-7, with 9 positions matching TRBD2. The J segment lost 3 bases and the V segment lost 4 bases, leaving 10 bases of the junction unmatched. The germline gives CDR1 MNHEY, CDR2 SVGAGI. The CDR3 totals 16 residues. CDR3 nucleotide sequence: TGTGCCAGCAGTTCGGGGCTAGCGGGATTGAGCTACGAGCAGTACTTC. It specifies CASSSGLAGLSYEQYF.

The chain carries TRBV30 and TRBJ2-2, with a tentative D call TRBD2 (6 bases). The CDR3 length is 13 residues. Deletions cut 2 bases from V and 7 bases from J, with 11 bases between. CDR1 and CDR2 from the germline V gene are GTSNPN and SVGIG (reference sequence). CDR3 coding DNA: TGTGCCTGGAGTACAGGAGGGATCGGGGAGCTGTTTTTT. This encodes CAWSTGGIGELFF.

The chain recombines TRBV7-9 with TRBJ1-2, with TRBD1 matching over 9 bases. Trimming removed 5 bases from V and 6 bases from J; junction bases left unmatched: 7. The germline gives CDR1 SEHNR, CDR2 FQNEAQ (reference sequence). The CDR3 covers 14 residues. CDR3 sequence reads: CASSGGTGWNGYTF. In nucleotides, the CDR3 is TGTGCCAGCAGCGGGGGGACAGGGTGGAATGGCTACACCTTC.

This clone has just one count. The chain joins TRBV10-3 to TRBJ2-7, with 12 bases fitting TRBD1. The V gene end was trimmed by 3 bases and the J gene end by 5 bases; junction bases not matched to a gene: 5. In germline, CDR1 is ENHRY, CDR2 SYGVKD. There are 15 residues in the CDR3. The CDR3 region has the DNA TGTGCCATCAGTGATAGGGACAGGGGGCGCGACGAGCAGTACTTC. Residues: CAISDRDRGRDEQYF.

The sample holds one count of this clone. The V and J genes are TRBV11-2 and TRBJ2-7; 9 nucleotides line up with TRBD1. The CDR3 has 12 amino acids. Per the germline V gene, CDR1 is SGHAT and CDR2 is FQNNGV. With V trimmed by 0 bases and J by 13 bases, 4 bases remained unmatched. CDR3 region: CASSLDGQGRYF. The CDR3 bases are TGTGCCAGCAGCTTAGATGGACAGGGGCGCTACTTC.

V gene TRBV20-1 combines with J gene TRBJ2-5, with TRBD1 identical over 7 bases. The germline V gene has CDR1 DFQATT and CDR2 SNEGSKA (reference sequence). The CDR3 contains 11 residues. This chain's CDR3 is CRGAQGETQYF. The CDR3 nucleotides read TGCAGGGGGGCACAGGGGGAGACCCAGTACTTC.

The chain employs TRBV5-4 and TRBJ1-6; D is unresolved. CDR3 length: 14 residues. Trimming left V 4 bases short and J 5 bases short, with 10 bases between. The germline gives CDR1 SGHNT, CDR2 YYREEE (reference sequence). CDR3 loop: CASSGQVDNSPLHF. CDR3 nucleotide sequence: TGTGCCAGCAGCGGGCAGGTAGATAATTCACCCCTCCACTTT.

In this sample, this clone turned up once. The chain recombines TRBV27 with TRBJ1-2; 9 bases map to TRBD1. Trimming took 6 bases from V and 8 from J; bases not matched to a gene: 7. The CDR3 contains 13 residues. Germline lookup yields CDR1 MNHEY and CDR2 SMNVEV (reference sequence). The CDR3 is CASRPGQGSGYTF. CDR3 nucleotide sequence: TGTGCCAGCAGGCCGGGACAGGGTAGCGGCTACACCTTC.

V usage is TRBV5-4 and J usage is TRBJ2-1; 10 bases agree with TRBD2. V lost 4 bases, J lost 9 bases, and 10 bases stayed unmatched. CDR3 size: 15 residues. CDR1 SGHNT and CDR2 YYREEE come from the germline V gene (reference sequence). The CDR3 DNA reads as TGTGCCAGCAGCGTCCCGCTAGCGGGAGCGAGTGAGCAGTTCTTC. This sequence encodes CASSVPLAGASEQFF.

This chain joins TRBV6-5 and TRBJ1-5; D is perhaps TRBD1 (6 bases). V dropped 4 bases and J dropped 1 base, with 11 bases sitting between them. This CDR3 spans 15 amino acids. Germline lookup yields CDR1 MNHEY and CDR2 SVGAGI. This chain's CDR3 is CASSLSQGSNQPQHF. CDR3 bases: TGTGCCAGCAGTTTGAGTCAGGGGAGCAATCAGCCCCAGCATTTT.

In DNA form, the CDR3 reads TGTGCCAGCAGCGTCAGGGGTTCTAACTATGGCTACACCTTC. Protein product: CASSVRGSNYGYTF. The chain carries TRBV5-4 and TRBJ1-2; possibly TRBD1 for D (6 bases). Deletions cut 4 bases from V and 0 bases from J, with 10 bases between. The CDR3 sequence is 14 residues long. Germline V gene sequence: CDR1 SGHNT, CDR2 YYREEE (reference sequence).

The rearrangement uses TRBV27 and TRBJ1-2; D might be TRBD1 (5 bases). CDR1 and CDR2 from the germline V gene are MNHEY and SMNVEV (reference sequence). CDR3 size: 12 residues. V lost 4 bases, J lost 8 bases, and 11 bases lay in between. The CDR3 loop reads CASSSQGKGYTF. Here the CDR3 DNA reads TGTGCCAGCAGTTCTCAGGGTAAAGGCTACACCTTC.

In its sample, this clone was seen a few times. This rearrangement joins TRBV7-4 to TRBJ1-1; D is unresolved. The germline gives CDR1 SGHVT, CDR2 SQSDAQ. This CDR3 contains 14 residues. The V gene lost 7 bases and the J gene lost 1 base, with 13 bases spanning the gap. The DNA for the CDR3 is TGTGCCAGCAAGACCCAGGCCCAGAACACTGAAGCTTTCTTT. The encoded protein is CASKTQAQNTEAFF.

The chain uses TRBV10-2 and TRBJ1-6; D gene ambiguous. Per the germline V gene, CDR1 is WSHSY and CDR2 is SAAADI. CDR3 length: 14 amino acids. V lost 0 bases and J 9 bases, leaving 9 bases between the germline ends. CDR3 loop: CASSESPPGSPLHF. Written as DNA, the CDR3 is TGCGCCAGCAGTGAGTCCCCCCCGGGTTCACCCCTCCACTTT.

The rearrangement links TRBV15 to TRBJ2-7; 10 bases are a match to TRBD2. This CDR3 contains 16 residues. In germline, CDR1 is LNHNV, CDR2 YYDKDF (reference sequence). V lost 4 bases and J lost 4; bases outside the gene matches: 10. The CDR3 here is CATSTSGRFVRYEQYF. CDR3 nucleotides: TGTGCCACCAGCACTAGCGGGAGATTCGTTAGGTACGAGCAGTACTTC.

The gene calls are TRBV4-1 and TRBJ1-3, with D possibly matching TRBD1 (6 bases). Per germline, CDR1 MGHRA and CDR2 YSYEKL. Trimming cost V 1 base and J 2 bases, with 12 bases left between them. CDR3 length equals 16 residues. This CDR3 reads CASSQVHSGAGNTIYF. CDR3 sequence (DNA): TGCGCCAGCAGCCAAGTTCACTCAGGGGCTGGAAACACCATATATTTT.

The rearrangement joins TRBV4-1 to TRBJ2-7; perhaps TRBD1 as D (6 bases). The V gene lost 0 bases and the J gene lost 3 bases, with 12 bases spanning the gap. This CDR3 is 15 amino acids long. The germline CDR1 and CDR2 sequences are MGHRA and YSYEKL. CDR3 bases: TGCGCCAGCAGCCAAGAGAGAGGGACACACTACGAGCAGTACTTC. It translates to CASSQERGTHYEQYF.

This clone was seen once. The rearrangement links TRBV11-2 to TRBJ2-5; D uncertain. V lost 0 bases, J lost 5 bases, and 4 bases lay in between. The CDR3 has 12 residues. Germline V CDR1 and CDR2: SGHAT, FQNNGV. CDR3 sequence: CASSLDRETQYF. As DNA, the CDR3 is TGTGCCAGCAGCTTAGATCGTGAGACCCAGTACTTC.

This clone has only one observation. J is TRBJ2-5 and V is TRBV11-2; the match to TRBD2 covers 8 bases. From germline, CDR1 is SGHAT and CDR2 FQNNGV. The V segment lost 5 bases and the J segment 4 bases; nucleotides outside the gene matches: 9. There are 15 residues in the CDR3. CDR3 in amino acids: CASSPAAGEGETQYF. The CDR3 nucleotides are TGTGCCAGCAGCCCCGCAGCGGGAGAGGGAGAGACCCAGTACTTC.

This sequence joins TRBV4-3 and TRBJ2-3, with 11 positions matching TRBD2. Trimming at V came to 1 base and at J to 3 bases, leaving 15 bases not matched to a gene. In germline, CDR1 is LGHNA, CDR2 YSLEER. The CDR3 has 20 residues. DNA for the CDR3: TGCGCCAGCAGCCAAGGGCGACTAGCGGGGATCTTATCCGGGACAGATACGCAGTATTTT. It yields the protein CASSQGRLAGILSGTDTQYF.

The DNA for the CDR3 is TGTGCCAGCAGGACAGGGGGGACTGACACCGGGGAGCTGTTTTTT. Translation: CASRTGGTDTGELFF. This chain links TRBV28 with TRBJ2-2, with 9 bases identical to TRBD1. V dropped 6 bases and J dropped 3; count of bases not matched to a gene: 5. Germline lookup yields CDR1 MDHEN and CDR2 SYDVKM. The CDR3 has 15 amino acids.

The rearrangement uses TRBV4-3 and TRBJ1-3, with D maybe TRBD1 (6 bases). V lost 1 base to trimming and J lost 5 bases, with 9 bases between them. The CDR3 consists of 14 residues. Germline V gives CDR1 LGHNA, CDR2 YSLEER. CDR3 in DNA: TGCGCCAGCAGCCAAGCGGACAGCCGAAACACCATATATTTT. Its translation: CASSQADSRNTIYF.

This clone was found a few times. The V gene is TRBV6-2 or TRBV6-3, the J gene TRBJ1-1; 7 bases match TRBD1. The CDR3 runs to 14 residues. Per the germline V gene, CDR1 is MNHEY and CDR2 is SVGEGT. With 4 bases clipped from V and 7 bases from J, the junction kept 9 bases outside the gene matches. The CDR3 nucleotides are TGTGCCAGCAGTTCCATTAGGACAGGTAATGAAGCTTTCTTT. Translated, it gives CASSSIRTGNEAFF.

This clone was detected only once. The gene calls are TRBV6-5 and TRBJ2-7; D possibly corresponds to TRBD1 (6 bases). With 2 bases removed from V and 6 bases from J, the gap between germline ends came to 17 bases. This CDR3 is built from 15 residues. Germline assignment: CDR1 MNHEY and CDR2 SVGAGI. The CDR3: CASSYQTQGRGEQYF. CDR3 coding DNA: TGTGCCAGCAGTTACCAGACTCAGGGGCGAGGCGAGCAGTACTTC.

The rearrangement uses TRBV6-1 and TRBJ2-1; 8 bases map to TRBD2. V gave up 2 bases and J gave up 6 bases; unmatched junction bases: 6. The CDR3 length is 15 residues. The germline V gene encodes CDR1 MNHNS and CDR2 SASEGT. The CDR3 reads CASSETGGSPNEQFF. CDR3 in DNA: TGTGCCAGCAGTGAAACGGGGGGGTCACCCAATGAGCAGTTCTTC.